This T cell receptor (beta chain) was sequenced in a study of T cells after posttransplantation cyclophosphamide. Study-wide results and limits: Donor CD8+ memory clones often dominated recipient blood repertoires at later times. Skin or GI-infiltrating T cells shared few TRB sequences with blood. After PTCy, TRB diversity resembled that of CNI/methotrexate controls.

This clone showed up many times. What it binds is unknown. TCRdb keeps only in-frame clones here, not all; method: immunoSEQ multiplex PCR. In total the sample includes over 6,500 clones, none of them seen once. V gave up 2 bases and J gave up 4 bases, with 12 bases separating them. The CDR3 has 14 amino acids. Germline loops: CDR1 SGHRS, CDR2 YFSETQ. Treatment was busulfan-fludarabine conditioning, a marrow graft, and cyclophosphamide on days +3 and +4. This rearrangement joins TRBV5-1 to TRBJ1-2, with TRBD1 as a possible D gene (5 bases). The sequencing here drew on PBMCs, taken after allogeneic stem cell transplant with posttransplant cyclophosphamide. The sequence came from a young adult male patient who received an allogeneic stem cell transplant from an unrelated donor, was CMV-positive, and had acute and chronic GVHD. The graft donor may account for some of the T cells. CDR3 region: CASSFEGAGYGYTF. DNA of the CDR3: TGCGCCAGCAGCTTTGAAGGGGCTGGCTATGGCTACACCTTC.